This T cell receptor (beta chain) was observed in a study of CD4+ T cells in melanoma. Assay used: immunoSEQ multiplex PCR; TCRdb lists only in-frame clones, some missing. Of 120,000 to 150,000 clones in the sample, nearly 95% were seen once. Per the germline V gene, CDR1 is MNHNS and CDR2 is SASEGT. Trimming removed 4 bases from V and 4 bases from J, with 11 bases in between. The CDR3 extends over 14 amino acids. Whole-study results and caveats: A reported correlation linked neoantigen-specific CD4+ T cells to CD8+, macrophage and B cell function. Neoantigen-specific CD4+ T cells in melanoma reportedly had diverse differentiation states.

For this clone: Its target is unknown. This sample also contains other DNA sequences that code for the same CDR3.

The chain carries TRBV6-1 and TRBJ1-5, with a possible D match to TRBD1 (6 bases). The TCR originated in a human donor with melanoma. The CDR3 is CASSARGGNQPQHF. The CDR3 nucleotides read TGTGCCAGCAGTGCAAGGGGGGGAAATCAGCCCCAGCATTTT.